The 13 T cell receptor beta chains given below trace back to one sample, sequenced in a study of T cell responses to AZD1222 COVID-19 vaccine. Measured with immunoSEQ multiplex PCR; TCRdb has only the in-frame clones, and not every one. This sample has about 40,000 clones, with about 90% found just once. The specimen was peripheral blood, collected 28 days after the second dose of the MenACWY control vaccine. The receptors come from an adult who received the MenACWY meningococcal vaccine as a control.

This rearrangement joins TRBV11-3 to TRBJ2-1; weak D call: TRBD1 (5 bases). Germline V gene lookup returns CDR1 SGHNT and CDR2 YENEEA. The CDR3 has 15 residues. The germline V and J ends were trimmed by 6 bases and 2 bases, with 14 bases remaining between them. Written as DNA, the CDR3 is TGTGCCAGCAGTAGGGCAGGGAACGCCTACAATGAGCAGTTCTTC. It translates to CASSRAGNAYNEQFF.

Here the CDR3 reads CASSQTRNTGELFF. DNA of the CDR3: TGTGCCAGCAGTCAGACACGGAACACCGGGGAGCTGTTTTTT. This chain uses TRBV6-2 or TRBV6-3 with TRBJ2-2; D uncertain. Germline values: CDR1 MNHEY, CDR2 SVGEGT. The ends were cut back, 5 bases at V and 1 base at J, with 8 bases in the middle. This CDR3 contains 14 residues.

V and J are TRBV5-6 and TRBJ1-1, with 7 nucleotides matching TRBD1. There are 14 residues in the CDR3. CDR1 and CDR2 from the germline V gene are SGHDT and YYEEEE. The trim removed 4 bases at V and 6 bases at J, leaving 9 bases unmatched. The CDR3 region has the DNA TGTGCCAGCAGCAATAGGGGGCGGATCGCTGAAGCTTTCTTT. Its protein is CASSNRGRIAEAFF.

CDR3 in amino acids: CASSGVPSSYNEQFF. DNA of the CDR3: TGTGCCAGCAGTGGGGTCCCGAGCTCCTACAATGAGCAGTTCTTC. This sequence joins TRBV25-1 and TRBJ2-1; no clear D. This CDR3 contains 15 residues. The germline V gene encodes CDR1 MGHDK and CDR2 SYGVNS. V was trimmed by 4 bases and J by 0 bases, leaving 10 bases between them.

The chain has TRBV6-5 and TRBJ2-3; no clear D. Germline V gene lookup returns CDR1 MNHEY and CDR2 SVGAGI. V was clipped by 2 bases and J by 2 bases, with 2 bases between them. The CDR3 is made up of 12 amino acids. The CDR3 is CASSYNTDTQYF. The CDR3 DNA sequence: TGTGCCAGCAGTTACAACACAGATACGCAGTATTTT.

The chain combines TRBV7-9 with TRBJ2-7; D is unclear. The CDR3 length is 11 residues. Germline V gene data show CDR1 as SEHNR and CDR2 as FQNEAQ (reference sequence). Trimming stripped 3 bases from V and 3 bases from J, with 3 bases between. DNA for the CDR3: TGTGCCAGCAGCTTCCTCTACGAGCAGTACTTC. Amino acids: CASSFLYEQYF.

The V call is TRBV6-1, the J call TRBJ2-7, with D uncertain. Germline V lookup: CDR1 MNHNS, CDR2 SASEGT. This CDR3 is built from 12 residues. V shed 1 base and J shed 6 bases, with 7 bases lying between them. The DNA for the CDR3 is TGTGCCAGCAGTGAAGTGGGCAGCGAGCAGTACTTC. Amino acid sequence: CASSEVGSEQYF.

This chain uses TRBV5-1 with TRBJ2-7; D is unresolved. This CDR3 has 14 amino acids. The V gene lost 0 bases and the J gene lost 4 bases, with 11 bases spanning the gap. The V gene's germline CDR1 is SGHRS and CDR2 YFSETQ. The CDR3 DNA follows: TGCGCCAGCAGCTTGGTCGGCGGAAGATACGAGCAGTACTTC. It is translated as CASSLVGGRYEQYF. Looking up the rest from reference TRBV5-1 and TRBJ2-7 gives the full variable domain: KAGVTQTPRYLIKTRGQQVTLSCSPISGHRSVSWYQQTPGQGLQFLFEYFSETQRNKGNFPGRFSGRQFSNSRSEMNVSTLELGDSALYLCASSLVGGRYEQYFGPGTRLTVT.

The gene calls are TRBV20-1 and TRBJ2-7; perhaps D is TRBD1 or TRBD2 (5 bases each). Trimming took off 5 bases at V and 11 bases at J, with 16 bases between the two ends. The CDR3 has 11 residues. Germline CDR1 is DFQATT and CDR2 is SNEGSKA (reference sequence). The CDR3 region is CSALLGTGKYF. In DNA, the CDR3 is TGCAGTGCTTTGCTCGGGACCGGGAAGTACTTC.

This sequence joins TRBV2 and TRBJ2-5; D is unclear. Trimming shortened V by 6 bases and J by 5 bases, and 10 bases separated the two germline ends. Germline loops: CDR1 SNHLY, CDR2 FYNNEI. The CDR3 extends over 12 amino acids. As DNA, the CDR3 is TGTGCCAGCAGAGGCCAGCGTGAGACCCAGTACTTC. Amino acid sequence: CASRGQRETQYF.

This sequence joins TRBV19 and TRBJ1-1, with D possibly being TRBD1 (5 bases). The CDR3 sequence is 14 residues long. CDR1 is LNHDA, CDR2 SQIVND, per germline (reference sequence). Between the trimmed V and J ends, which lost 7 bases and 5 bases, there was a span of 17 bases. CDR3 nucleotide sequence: TGTGCCAGTACCTCCCTTGGGGGGGGGACTGAAGCTTTCTTT. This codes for CASTSLGGGTEAFF.

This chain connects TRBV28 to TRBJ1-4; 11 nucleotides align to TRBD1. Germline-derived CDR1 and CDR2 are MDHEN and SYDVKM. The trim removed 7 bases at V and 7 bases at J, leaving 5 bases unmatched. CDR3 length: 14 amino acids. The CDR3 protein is CASKGDRGGEKLFF. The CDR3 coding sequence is TGTGCCAGCAAGGGGGACAGGGGGGGTGAAAAACTGTTTTTT.

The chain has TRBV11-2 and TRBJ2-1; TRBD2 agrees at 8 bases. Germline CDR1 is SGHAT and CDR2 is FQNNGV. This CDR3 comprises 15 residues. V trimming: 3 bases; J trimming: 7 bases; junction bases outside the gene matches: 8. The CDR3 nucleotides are TGTGCCAGCAGCTTGGGGACTAGTCTGAGGAATGAGCAGTTCTTC. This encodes CASSLGTSLRNEQFF. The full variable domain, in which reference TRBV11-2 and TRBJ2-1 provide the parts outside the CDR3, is EAGVAQSPRYKIIEKRQSVAFWCNPISGHATLYWYQQILGQGPKLLIQFQNNGVVDDSQLPKDRFSAERLKGVDSTLKIQPAKLEDSAVYLCASSLGTSLRNEQFFGPGTRLTVL.